The 23 T cell receptor beta chains presented below share a single source sample, sequenced in a study of cytomegalovirus exposure and HLA in healthy donors. PCR primers comprised 60 Vbeta and 13 Jbeta primers. Clones were read by immunoSEQ multiplex PCR, and TCRdb kept only the in-frame ones, dropping some. The sample has 90,000 to 110,000 clones; over 70% are singletons. Sequencing input: PBMCs. Receptor source: a middle-aged man in good health and CMV-seronegative.

The chain links TRBV10-2 to TRBJ2-7; 7 positions agree with TRBD1. Per the germline V gene, CDR1 is WSHSY and CDR2 is SAAADI. The CDR3 is 15 amino acids. V gave up 2 bases and J gave up 0 bases; unmatched junction bases: 4. This chain's CDR3 is CASSEPRTGSYEQYF. In DNA, the CDR3 is TGCGCCAGCAGTGAGCCTCGGACAGGCTCCTACGAGCAGTACTTC.

V is TRBV27 and J is TRBJ1-2; TRBD1 might be the D (5 bases). Trimming took 4 bases from V and 5 from J, leaving 23 bases between them. Germline values: CDR1 MNHEY, CDR2 SMNVEV (reference sequence). The CDR3 runs 17 residues. The CDR3 here is CASSSQGPQTSYYGYTF. CDR3 bases: TGTGCCAGCAGTTCCCAGGGCCCACAGACAAGCTATTATGGCTACACCTTC.

The genes are TRBV27 and TRBJ2-3, with D hard to call. Germline V gene data show CDR1 as MNHEY and CDR2 as SMNVEV (reference sequence). V shed 1 base and J shed 1 base, with 3 bases lying between them. The CDR3 spans 13 residues. Here the CDR3 DNA reads TGTGCCAGCAGTTTATTATGCACAGATACGCAGTATTTT. This sequence encodes CASSLLCTDTQYF.

The gene calls are TRBV21-1 and TRBJ2-5; the DNA was not used to check the table's D call, TRBD1. TRBV21-1 is labeled a pseudogene. This CDR3 region has 15 residues. CDR3 in DNA: TGTGCCAGCAGCCTCCGGGACAGGGATATCGAGACCCAGTACTTC. It yields the protein CASSLRDRDIETQYF.

The chain links TRBV6-5 to TRBJ2-5, with a tentative D call TRBD1 (5 bases). V was shortened by 5 bases and J by 1 base, with 8 bases between the two germline ends. The CDR3 length is 13 residues. Looked up from germline, CDR1 is MNHEY and CDR2 is SVGAGI. The DNA of the CDR3 is TGTGCCAGCAGTGACAGCCTCCAAGAGACCCAGTACTTC. As protein: CASSDSLQETQYF.

As concerns this clone: One junction end does not reproduce the germline sequence, and a read error may be involved. Other DNA sequences in the same sample also yield this CDR3. The chain combines TRBV7-2 with TRBJ1-5, with 11 bases matching TRBD1. The V gene's germline CDR1 is SGHTA and CDR2 FQGNSA. CDR3 length: 18 residues. This CDR3 reads CASSLAPDRGRSNQPQHF. The CDR3 nucleotides are TGTGCCAGCAGCTTAGCGCCGGACAGGGGGCGAAGCAATCAGCCTCAGCATTTT.

V gene TRBV2 combines with J gene TRBJ2-1, with 9 bases identical to TRBD2. With 7 bases clipped from V and 5 bases from J, the junction kept 9 bases outside the gene matches. The CDR3 is made up of 15 amino acids. Germline loops: CDR1 SNHLY, CDR2 FYNNEI. The CDR3 region has the DNA TGTGCCAGCACTATCCCGGGACTAGCAGACAATGAGCAGTTCTTC. Protein sequence: CASTIPGLADNEQFF.

This clone has only one observation. The chain carries TRBV4-3 and TRBJ2-1; weak D call: TRBD2 (6 bases). The V gene's germline CDR1 is LGHNA and CDR2 YSLEER. V was trimmed by 0 bases and J by 9 bases, leaving 15 bases between them. The CDR3 runs to 15 residues. The chain's CDR3 is CASSQDRDRGTEQFF. Written as DNA, the CDR3 is TGCGCCAGCAGCCAAGATCGAGACCGCGGGACTGAGCAGTTCTTC.

This chain connects TRBV28 to TRBJ1-2; D ambiguous. Germline lookup yields CDR1 MDHEN and CDR2 SYDVKM. The CDR3 is 11 amino acids. V lost 5 bases to trimming and J lost 4 bases, with 5 bases between them. The CDR3, as DNA: TGTGCCAGCAGTCCAATCTATGGCTACACCTTC. Residues: CASSPIYGYTF.

V is TRBV5-6 and J is TRBJ1-2, with 10 bases fitting TRBD1. Germline V gene lookup returns CDR1 SGHDT and CDR2 YYEEEE. CDR3 length: 15 amino acids. J was trimmed by 3 bases and V by 4 bases; bases with no gene match: 6. The CDR3 DNA sequence: TGTGCCAGCAGCGTGACAGGGGGCTTGGACTATGGCTACACCTTC. Translation gives CASSVTGGLDYGYTF.

This chain links TRBV4-2 with TRBJ1-1, with unresolved D. Looked up from germline, CDR1 is LGHNA and CDR2 is YNFKEQ. V dropped 5 bases and J dropped 5 bases, with 15 bases sitting between them. The CDR3 covers 14 residues. CDR3 loop: CASSYGEGGTEAFF. CDR3 bases: TGTGCCAGCAGCTACGGGGAGGGCGGGACTGAAGCTTTCTTT.

The chain carries TRBV7-2 and TRBJ2-2, with TRBD1 as a possible D gene (5 bases). The V end lost 3 bases, the J end lost 6 bases, and 11 bases lay between the germline ends. Germline V lookup: CDR1 SGHTA, CDR2 FQGNSA. The CDR3 is made up of 14 amino acids. CDR3 residues: CASSFWVRAGELFF. For the CDR3, the DNA is TGTGCCAGCAGCTTTTGGGTCAGGGCCGGGGAGCTGTTTTTT. The whole variable domain, remainder taken from reference TRBV7-2 and TRBJ2-2, is GAGVSQSPSNKVTEKGKDVELRCDPISGHTALYWYRQSLGQGLEFLIYFQGNSAPDKSGLPSDRFSAERTGGSVSTLTIQRTQQEDSAVYLCASSFWVRAGELFFGEGSRLTVL.

This CDR3 is CASSLATAGNQPQHF. The CDR3 DNA follows: TGTGCCAGCAGCTTAGCAACGGCAGGTAATCAGCCCCAGCATTTT. This sequence joins TRBV7-2 and TRBJ1-5; D not certain. Per germline, CDR1 SGHTA and CDR2 FQGNSA. The CDR3 has 15 amino acids. Trimming took off 0 bases at V and 4 bases at J, with 10 bases between the two ends.

V usage is TRBV6-5 and J usage is TRBJ2-2; a possible D gene is TRBD1 (5 bases). Germline-derived CDR1 and CDR2 are MNHEY and SVGAGI. This CDR3 contains 16 residues. V was trimmed by 2 bases and J by 0 bases, leaving 10 bases between them. The CDR3, as DNA: TGTGCCAGCAGTTACGCGACAGATCCGAACACCGGGGAGCTGTTTTTT. Translating gives CASSYATDPNTGELFF.

The J gene is TRBJ2-1, the V gene TRBV5-1; TRBD2 agrees at 10 bases. The V segment lost 3 bases and the J segment 8 bases; nucleotides outside the gene matches: 8. The CDR3 contains 15 residues. Germline CDR1 is SGHRS and CDR2 is YFSETQ. CDR3 amino acids: CASSSGLAFYYEQFF. CDR3 bases: TGCGCCAGCAGCTCGGGACTAGCGTTTTACTATGAGCAGTTCTTC.

There are a few counts of this clone. The rearrangement joins TRBV18 to TRBJ1-5; D perhaps matches TRBD1 (6 bases). CDR3 length equals 14 residues. CDR1 and CDR2 from the germline V gene are KGHSH and LQKENI. The germline V and J ends were trimmed by 6 bases and 1 base, with 10 bases remaining between them. DNA of the CDR3: TGTGCCAGCTCCGCACAGGGAAGCAATCAGCCCCAGCATTTT. This encodes CASSAQGSNQPQHF. The full variable domain, with the rest looked up from reference TRBV18 and TRBJ1-5, is NAGVMQNPRHLVRRRGQEARLRCSPMKGHSHVYWYRQLPEEGLKFMVYLQKENIIDESGMPKERFSAEFPKEGPSILRIQQVVRGDSAAYFCASSAQGSNQPQHFGDGTRLSIL.

CDR3 in DNA: TGTGCCAGCAGCCCCCTTTGGGGGACTAGCCGAGCCAAAAACATTCAGTACTTC. Translated: CASSPLWGTSRAKNIQYF. V gene TRBV28 combines with J gene TRBJ2-4, with 9 positions matching TRBD2. Trimming removed 6 bases from V and 0 bases from J; junction bases left unmatched: 12. The CDR3 spans 18 residues. CDR1 MDHEN and CDR2 SYDVKM come from the germline V gene. The whole variable domain, remainder taken from reference TRBV28 and TRBJ2-4, is DVKVTQSSRYLVKRTGEKVFLECVQDMDHENMFWYRQDPGLGLRLIYFSYDVKMKEKGDIPEGYSVSREKKERFSLILESASTNQTSMYLCASSPLWGTSRAKNIQYFGAGTRLSVL.

The rearrangement uses TRBV7-8 and TRBJ1-5, with 8 bases lining up with TRBD1. The ends lost 5 bases at V and 1 base at J; junction bases unmatched: 22. The CDR3 extends over 21 amino acids. Germline V gene lookup returns CDR1 SGHVS and CDR2 FQNEAQ. The CDR3 reads CASSPVQSYSSQGASNQPQHF. For the CDR3, the DNA is TGTGCCAGCAGCCCCGTTCAGTCATATTCCTCGCAGGGGGCAAGCAATCAGCCCCAGCATTTT.

This clone showed up just a few times. This chain connects TRBV29-1 to TRBJ1-1, with D maybe TRBD1 (6 bases). V lost 8 bases and J 0 bases, leaving 22 bases between the germline ends. The length of the CDR3 is 16 residues. Germline CDR1 is SQVTM and CDR2 is ANQGSEA. The CDR3 loop reads CSSVGGEGFMNTEAFF. The DNA of the CDR3 is TGCAGCAGCGTTGGGGGCGAGGGCTTCATGAACACTGAAGCTTTCTTT.

This clone was detected only a few times. The chain joins TRBV7-9 to TRBJ1-1, with D perhaps TRBD1 (6 bases). The CDR3 has 16 amino acids. V lost 1 base and J lost 4, with 16 bases in between. Per germline, CDR1 SEHNR and CDR2 FQNEAQ (reference sequence). The CDR3 DNA is TGTGCCAGCAGCTTAGGATCAGGGGTAGGTGTCACTGAAGCTTTCTTT. It translates to CASSLGSGVGVTEAFF. Combining the CDR3 with reference TRBV7-9 and TRBJ1-1 gives the whole variable domain DTGVSQNPRHKITKRGQNVTFRCDPISEHNRLYWYRQTLGQGPEFLTYFQNEAQLEKSRLLSDRFSAERPKGSFSTLEIQRTEQGDSAMYLCASSLGSGVGVTEAFFGQGTRLTVV.

The rearrangement uses TRBV5-8 and TRBJ2-7; 10 bases are a match to TRBD1. The CDR3 runs to 16 residues. J was trimmed by 6 bases and V by 4 bases; bases with no gene match: 13. Germline CDR1 and CDR2: SGHTS and YDEGEE. The CDR3 sequence is CASSPRGGTGAREQYF. The CDR3 DNA sequence: TGTGCCAGCAGCCCTCGGGGGGGGACAGGGGCGCGCGAGCAGTACTTC. Variable domain in full (rest from reference TRBV5-8 and TRBJ2-7): EAGVTQSPTHLIKTRGQQATLRCSPISGHTSVYWYQQALGLGLQFLLWYDEGEERNRGNFPPRFSGRQFPNYSSELNVNALELEDSALYLCASSPRGGTGAREQYFGPGTRLTVT.

Turning to this clone: A junction end diverges from the germline sequence, so it may reflect a read error. This chain links TRBV7-9 with TRBJ1-1, with TRBD1 matching 9 bases. This CDR3 is built from 15 residues. CDR1 and CDR2 (germline): SEHNR, FQNEAQ (reference sequence). This chain's CDR3 is CSSSIRQGVTAEAFF. The DNA of the CDR3 is TGTTCCAGCAGTATTCGACAGGGGGTCACTGCTGAAGCTTTCTTT.

The chain is built from TRBV7-8 and TRBJ1-1, with D hard to call. Germline V CDR1 and CDR2: SGHVS, FQNEAQ. Trimming stripped 0 bases from V and 8 bases from J, with 7 bases between. The CDR3 has 12 amino acids. The CDR3 loop reads CASSLARLEAFF. The DNA of the CDR3 is TGTGCCAGCAGCTTAGCACGACTGGAAGCTTTCTTT.